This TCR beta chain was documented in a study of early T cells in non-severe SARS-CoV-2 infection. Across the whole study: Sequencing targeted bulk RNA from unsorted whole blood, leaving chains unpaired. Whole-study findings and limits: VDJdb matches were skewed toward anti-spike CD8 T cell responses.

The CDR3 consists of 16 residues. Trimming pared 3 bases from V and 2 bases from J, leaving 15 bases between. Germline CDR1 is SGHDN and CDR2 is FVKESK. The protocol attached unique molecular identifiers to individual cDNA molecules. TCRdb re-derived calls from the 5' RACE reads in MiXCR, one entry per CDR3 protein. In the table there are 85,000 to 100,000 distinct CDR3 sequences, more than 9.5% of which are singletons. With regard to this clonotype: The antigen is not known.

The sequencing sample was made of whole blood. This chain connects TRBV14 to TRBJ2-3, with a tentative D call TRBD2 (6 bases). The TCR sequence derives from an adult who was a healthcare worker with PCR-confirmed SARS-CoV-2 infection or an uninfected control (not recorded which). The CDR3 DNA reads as TGTGCCAGCAGCCAGGGGACTTACAAGCTCACAGATACGCAGTATTTT. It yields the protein CASSQGTYKLTDTQYF. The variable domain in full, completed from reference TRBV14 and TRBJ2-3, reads EAGVTQFPSHSVIEKGQTVTLRCDPISGHDNLYWYRRVMGKEIKFLLHFVKESKQDESGMPNNRFLAERTGGTYSTLKVQPAELEDSGVYFCASSQGTYKLTDTQYFGPGTRLTVL.